The following is a T cell receptor (beta chain) sequence with its context. This receptor's antigen is unknown. Per-base quality was not reported, and no clone a single base away is much larger than it. This sample is drawn from a study of cytomegalovirus exposure and HLA in healthy donors (dated by TCRdb to about 2017). Broadly, across the study: According to a later analysis, one platform produced both the 120 validation repertoires and the 670 or so repertoires of the first cohort. In addition to the first cohort of 500 to 850 subjects, a separate validation cohort of 120 different subjects was used. To predict cytomegalovirus infection status, the study combined high-throughput TCR immunosequencing, statistical association of individual TCRs with disease status, and machine learning. The aim of the study was to test whether cataloging public T cell receptors could identify signatures of past pathogen exposure. The full study reports these points: The authors suggested that the approach could potentially be extended to other disease states and immunological phenotypes. A later analysis found that TCRs clustered in the first cohort also tended to co-occur in the 120 validation repertoires, with 90% to 95% of cluster scores above 0. A total of about 150 TCR beta chains were listed by the study as associated with cytomegalovirus. While some public TCRs were present in many individuals, most TCR sequences turned up only very rarely across donors. A later analysis had no HLA typing for the validation cohort, so co-occurrence there was scored across all 120 or so repertoires. Three of the identified cytomegalovirus-associated TCR beta chains were confirmed in vitro to be specific for cytomegalovirus antigens. The classifier was reported to diagnose cytomegalovirus status with high specificity and sensitivity in both the original and validation cohorts.

The CDR3 holds 14 amino acids from the cysteine to the phenylalanine. Only the CDR3 DNA stays, 42 bases, in frame from base 1. The germline V gene sets CDR1 to LGHNA and CDR2 to YNFKEQ. V is clipped by 1 base and J by 5 bases, and the sequence between their germline boundaries is 11 bases long. Library method: the immunoSEQ multiplex PCR assay. The paper's data handling went like this. A statistical classification framework was built to diagnose cytomegalovirus status from the catalog of TCR beta chain sequences. TCRdb mirrors the immuneACCESS table, restricted to in-frame sequences. Some clones are absent from its copies; in checked studies, under half trace to an unresolved V gene, and the reason for the others is unknown. V, J and clone size were drawn from that table, and D and trimming were deduced from the DNA. The sample table records 150,000 to 200,000 clones; 86% of these occur just once. The top ten constitute 1.4% to 1.5% of the sample.

Donors formed part of the validation cohort, which comprised over a hundred subjects and was distinct from the first cohort of under 750 subjects. The sample consisted of PBMCs. Recombination linked TRBV4-2 to TRBJ1-1; a tentative D call is TRBD1 (5 bases match). The clonotype originates from a woman in her late teens or twenties in good health and CMV-seronegative. The bases are TGTGCCAGCAGCCAAGGGCTCAGGGTGACTGAAGCTTTCTTT. The translation is CASSQGLRVTEAFF.